The present T cell receptor beta chain was sequenced within a study of CD8+CD57+ T cells in acquired aplastic anemia. Whole-study context: CD4+ and CD8+ cells, once sorted, gave DNA averaging about 3 ug. Healthy CD8+ samples averaged approximately 11 million reads. General study findings and limits: In common between the patients and the controls were more than 25 CD8+ CDR3 sequences.

According to the study, genomic DNA was the template for TCR beta VDJ and CDR3 profiling. TCRdb reprocessed the reads with MiXCR, giving one entry per CDR3 protein. The table shows some 190,000 distinct CDR3 sequences, with roughly half occurring only once. V lost 7 bases and J lost 1; bases outside the gene matches: 10. CDR1 is SGHNT, CDR2 YYREEE, per germline (reference sequence). This CDR3 region has 16 residues. This clonotype was observed at least ten times. The antigen is unknown. The sequence came from a human donor in good health. This sequence joins TRBV5-4 and TRBJ2-1; 8 nucleotides match TRBD2. The sequencing input was sorted CD4+, CD8+, or CD8+CD57+ T cells (not recorded which) from PBMCs. CDR3 loop: CASVSGSSLSYNEQFF. Written as DNA, the CDR3 is TGTGCCAGCGTCAGCGGGAGTTCGTTGTCCTACAATGAGCAGTTCTTC.